Described below is a single T cell receptor beta chain sequence and its context. This entry is derived from a study of cytotoxic CD8 clonotypes in ibrutinib-treated CLL. V was shortened by 8 bases and J by 6 bases, with 20 bases between the two germline ends. The germline CDR1 and CDR2 sequences are MGHDK and SYGVNS. The CDR3 is 15 amino acids. The data were produced by immunoSEQ multiplex PCR, yet TCRdb's version contains in-frame clones alone and is incomplete. This sample has about 130,000 clones; around three quarters occur once, and the top ten carry 9.5% to 15%. Here the sequenced sample was PBMCs, taken after 12 months of ibrutinib treatment. J is TRBJ2-1 and V is TRBV25-1, with a possible D match to TRBD2 (6 bases). The TCR originated in a human donor with chronic lymphocytic leukemia. The CDR3 here is CASGAGLVRPNEQFF. CDR3 nucleotides: TGTGCCAGCGGGGCGGGGCTAGTTCGCCCCAATGAGCAGTTCTTC.